The T cell receptor (beta chain) described here comes from a study of shared clonotypes between healthy human individuals. The CDR3 is made up of 15 amino acids. The germline CDR1 and CDR2 sequences are KGHSH and LQKENI. V was clipped by 5 bases and J by 5 bases; unmatched bases: 6. This clone was counted only a few times. Its specificity is unknown. Profiling relied on immunoSEQ multiplex PCR, and the TCRdb table lists in-frame clones only, not all of them. The top ten clones hold approximately 0.52% of a sample with 1,100,000 or so clones, around 78% of them seen once. Donors had no recently reported acute infections or vaccinations and were HIV-negative. Overall study results and limits: Roughly 5% of naive CD4 clonotypes were common to a handful of donors. Non-shared clonotypes had lower generation probabilities than clonotypes shared by all four sorted-subset donors.

The clonotype originates from a man aged 18 to 35 in good health. Some clones in this sample may be carry-over from other donors' samples. The sequencing input was memory CD4+ T cells from PBMCs. The subset: CD45RA-negative fraction. The genes are TRBV18 and TRBJ2-5, with 12 bases aligning to TRBD2. As DNA, the CDR3 is TGTGCCAGCTCATTACGACTAGCGGGAGTGGAGACCCAGTACTTC. Encoded protein: CASSLRLAGVETQYF.